The clone carrying this T cell receptor (beta chain) was seen repeatedly, ten times or more. This record belongs to a study of blood T cell repertoires in COVID-19. At the level of the study: The analysed material was cDNA or gDNA that came from T cells, B-cell-depleted T cells, or PBMCs.

TCRdb's table, derived via immunoSEQ multiplex PCR, lists solely in-frame clones and lacks some. The sample contains roughly 70,000 clones, 73% of which appear only once. V lost 5 bases and J 0 bases, leaving 8 bases between the germline ends. The CDR3 is 15 amino acids. Germline V gene lookup returns CDR1 SGHDN and CDR2 FVKESK. The sequenced material came from peripheral blood. The TCR comes from a man in his sixties with acute or convalescent COVID-19. The rearrangement uses TRBV14 and TRBJ1-6; no definite D call. CDR3 amino acids: CASSFRSSYNSPLHF. As DNA, the CDR3 is TGTGCCAGCAGCTTCCGTAGCTCCTATAATTCACCCCTCCACTTT.